A selection of T cell receptor beta chains follows, all from one sample in a study of CD8 T cells in Susac syndrome. TCRdb re-called the immunoSEQ multiplex PCR reads through MiXCR, storing one row per CDR3 protein. This table holds fewer than 300,000 distinct CDR3 sequences, 80% to 90% found once. The sample comprised CD8+ T cells from PBMCs. Source of these receptors: a human donor with multiple sclerosis. The conserved cysteine and the conserved F or W are not part of the CDR3 here. Part of the rows lack a size; the others show once, few, many or a class for expanded clones.

clone_size,v_call,cdr3_length,cdr3_aa
-,TRBV5-1,12,ASSSGRYTGELF
-,TRBV4-2,12,ASSQRGAQETQY
-,TRBV6-1,11,ASSDWLTNEQF
-,TRBV5-1,12,ASSFTPPGGEQY
-,TRBV7-9,11,ASSPGDVETQY
once,TRBV2,14,ASSVPKDRPYNEQF
-,TRBV11-2,12,ASSPPRVDTEAF
-,TRBV21-1,12,ASSKEGGGQLQF
once,TRBV28,12,ASSTPGTKYEQY
few,TRBV6-1,14,ASSLLPLGSTDTQY
-,TRBV20-1,18,SARVVIREYSSILPYEQY
-,TRBV5-4,18,ASSLSRTKWGFHMNTEAF
-,TRBV10-3,12,ATEGTSGYNEQF
once,TRBV15,12,ATSMGTPNYGYT
-,TRBV9,11,ASSVDQNTEAF
-,TRBV7-9,14,ASSGRTGGRSRGAF
-,TRBV9,15,ASSPRQGPMPHYGYT
-,TRBV9,13,ASSVDGRRQNEQF
-,TRBV27,13,ASSLSGTGLNEQY
-,TRBV19,15,ASSIGHTGGAVKSYT
once,TRBV5-1,12,ASIPETGSYEQY
-,TRBV27,17,ASSLQLAGGPSSYNEQF
-,TRBV10-3,12,AISVGVSTDTQY
-,TRBV30,13,AWSLGTGRDTEAF
-,TRBV7-2,13,ASSLSAGYTDTQY
-,TRBV5-1,13,ASSTAGGRGETQY
few,TRBV19,9,ASSHGGTQY
-,TRBV27,13,ASSLLQGSKNIQY
-,TRBV27,13,ASSLVGGSYNEQF
-,TRBV6-2/TRBV6-3,10,ASSYARDEAF
-,TRBV6-5,16,ASSYSASGRDDAETQY
-,TRBV7-9,16,ATASPISGRALADTQY
-,TRBV28,13,ASSLGAGRSDEQF
few,TRBV6-1,12,ASSFRGAPYEQY
-,TRBV28,14,ASSHNRGPLYNEQF
-,TRBV2,11,ASSEQGDRRAF
-,TRBV6-2/TRBV6-3,12,ACNRQGAYNEQF
-,TRBV9,14,ASSVEEGSTNEKLF
-,TRBV27,11,ASIPPAGGEAF
-,TRBV3-1,12,ASSQGRRIDGYT
-,TRBV2,17,ASSDFPPVTGGGYNEQF
-,TRBV27,13,ASSPGQVLAYEQY
-,TRBV27,11,ASSLLAGWGYT
-,TRBV4-1,15,ASSQAPLPSSYNEQF
-,TRBV2,16,ASSGPGLDLSGANVLT
-,TRBV12-3/TRBV12-4,13,ASSLTAGVTDEQF
once,TRBV19,16,ASSIGLPASGPSYEQY
once,TRBV4-1,13,ASSPRSAGDHEQY
few,TRBV7-9,15,ASSLGPGISRTGELF
few,TRBV27,13,ASSGSVRGGDEQF
-,TRBV29-1,12,SVVTVANTGELF
-,TRBV28,13,ASSTPFLEADTQY
-,TRBV28,13,ASSPWGERRETQY
-,TRBV19,11,ASSPGGSYGYT
-,TRBV2,14,ASRAAGLAVTYEQY
-,TRBV19,15,ASKVAGGPLVNNEQF